This T cell receptor beta chain is from a study of T cell responses to AZD1222 COVID-19 vaccine. Study outcomes and limitations: Dominant CD4 TCR responses targeted spike regions 160-218 and 743-854.

Of note for this clone: Its antigen is still unknown.

Germline V CDR1 and CDR2: SGDLS, YYNGEE. This CDR3 spans 13 amino acids. Trimming left V 0 bases short and J 7 bases short, with 10 bases between. This table comes from immunoSEQ multiplex PCR, and its TCRdb copy is limited to in-frame clones, with some not included. The sample yields roughly 130,000 clones, over 75% seen once. Sample: peripheral blood, taken on day 0 of MenACWY control vaccination. This chain joins TRBV9 and TRBJ1-2; perhaps TRBD1 as D (6 bases). This clonotype originated in an adult in good health. In nucleotides, the CDR3 is TGTGCCAGCAGCGTAGCGGACAGTGGTGGCTACACCTTC. It is translated as CASSVADSGGYTF.